This T cell receptor (beta chain) was captured in a study of blood T cell repertoires in COVID-19. Original analysis: Amplification of reference gene primers provided the estimated nucleated cell counts. The method was immunoSEQ multiplex PCR; TCRdb's version includes in-frame clones alone and lacks a portion of them. The V and J calls and clone size are taken from that table; D and trimming were inferred from the DNA. The data show over 200,000 clones, 90% to 95% seen once. In this sample, this clone turned up once. Germline values: CDR1 LNHDA, CDR2 SQIVND (reference sequence). The CDR3 consists of 14 residues. Trimming stripped 6 bases from V and 1 base from J, with 10 bases between. Participants' reported clinical history set cohort assignment.

This rearrangement joins TRBV19 to TRBJ1-5; tentatively, D is TRBD1 (5 bases). Sequencing used PBMCs or T cells enriched from blood (not recorded which). The TCR originated in a human donor in a cohort exposed to, infected with or recovered from COVID-19 (not recorded which). The donor label of this sample is uncertain. This CDR3 reads CASRRQGSNQPQHF. CDR3 in DNA: TGTGCCAGTAGGCGGCAGGGCAGCAATCAGCCCCAGCATTTT.